The present T cell receptor (beta chain) was sequenced within a study of T cell responses to AZD1222 COVID-19 vaccine. Findings of the study overall: Only five or six AZD1222 recipients were seropositive at baseline.

Notes on this clone: The antigen is undetermined.

Deletions cut 3 bases from V and 2 bases from J, with 8 bases between. Germline V lookup: CDR1 LNHNV, CDR2 YYDKDF (reference sequence). The CDR3 has 13 amino acids. The repertoire was sequenced with immunoSEQ multiplex PCR; TCRdb's copy has only in-frame clones and lacks some. The sample has about 160,000 clones, 80% to 90% seen once. The sequenced sample was peripheral blood, obtained on day 0 of AZD1222 vaccination. The sequence was obtained from an adult in good health. This sequence joins TRBV15 and TRBJ2-7; D gene uncertain. DNA for the CDR3: TGTGCCACCAGCAGGGCAGCTACCTACGAGCAGTACTTC. This codes for CATSRAATYEQYF.